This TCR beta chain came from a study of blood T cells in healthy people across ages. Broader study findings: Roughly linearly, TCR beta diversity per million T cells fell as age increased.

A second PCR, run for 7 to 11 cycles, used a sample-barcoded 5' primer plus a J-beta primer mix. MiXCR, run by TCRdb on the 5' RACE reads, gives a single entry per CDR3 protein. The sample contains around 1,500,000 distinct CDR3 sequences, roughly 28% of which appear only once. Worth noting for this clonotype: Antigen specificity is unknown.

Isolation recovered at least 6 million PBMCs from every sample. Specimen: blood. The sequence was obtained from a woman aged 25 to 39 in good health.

DNA for the CDR3: TGCGCCAGCAGCCGAACATTCGACAGCGCGGAGACCCAGTACTTC. Its translation is CASSRTFDSAETQYF. The V call is TRBV4-3, the J call TRBJ2-5, with D perhaps TRBD1 (5 bases). The CDR3 sequence is 15 residues long. V shed 4 bases and J shed 5 bases, with 17 bases lying between them. Germline CDR1 is LGHNA and CDR2 is YSLEER.